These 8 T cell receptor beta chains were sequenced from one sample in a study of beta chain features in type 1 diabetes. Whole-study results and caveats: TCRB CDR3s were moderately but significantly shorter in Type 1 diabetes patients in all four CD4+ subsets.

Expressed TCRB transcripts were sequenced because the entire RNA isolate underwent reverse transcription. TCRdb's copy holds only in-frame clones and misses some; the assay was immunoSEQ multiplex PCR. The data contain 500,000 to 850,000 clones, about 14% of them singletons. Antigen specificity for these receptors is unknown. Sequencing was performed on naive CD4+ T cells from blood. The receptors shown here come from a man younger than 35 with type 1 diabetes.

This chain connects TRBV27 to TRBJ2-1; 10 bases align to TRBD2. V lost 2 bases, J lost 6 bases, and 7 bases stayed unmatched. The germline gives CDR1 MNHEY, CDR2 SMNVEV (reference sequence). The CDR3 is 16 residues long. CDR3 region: CASSLPLAGDRNEQFF. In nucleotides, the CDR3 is TGTGCCAGCAGTTTACCCCTAGCGGGAGATCGCAATGAGCAGTTCTTC.

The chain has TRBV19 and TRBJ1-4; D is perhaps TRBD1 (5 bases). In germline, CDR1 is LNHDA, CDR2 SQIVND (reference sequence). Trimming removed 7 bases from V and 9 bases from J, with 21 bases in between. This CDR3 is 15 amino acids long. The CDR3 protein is CASTATGTAGQKLFF. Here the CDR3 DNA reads TGTGCCAGTACTGCAACTGGGACCGCCGGCCAAAAACTGTTTTTT.

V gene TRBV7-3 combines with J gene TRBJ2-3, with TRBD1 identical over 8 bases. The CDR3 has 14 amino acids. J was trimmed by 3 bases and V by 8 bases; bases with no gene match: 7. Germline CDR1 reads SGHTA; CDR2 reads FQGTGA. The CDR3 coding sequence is TGTGCCAGCTCAGGCAGGGGGCAAACAGATACGCAGTATTTT. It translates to CASSGRGQTDTQYF.

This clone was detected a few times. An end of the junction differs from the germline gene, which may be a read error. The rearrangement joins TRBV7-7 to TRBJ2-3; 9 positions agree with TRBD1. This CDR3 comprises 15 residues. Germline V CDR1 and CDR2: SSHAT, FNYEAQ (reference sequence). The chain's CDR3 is CASSPGTGSTDTQYF. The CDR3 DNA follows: TGTGCTAGCAGCCCCGGGACAGGGAGCACAGATACGCAGTATTTT.

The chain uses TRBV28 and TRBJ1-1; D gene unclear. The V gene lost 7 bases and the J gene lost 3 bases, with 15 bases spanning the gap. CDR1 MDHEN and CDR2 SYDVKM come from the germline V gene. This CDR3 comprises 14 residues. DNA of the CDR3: TGTGCCAGCATTCCCTGGAGCGTAGACACTGAAGCTTTCTTT. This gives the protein CASIPWSVDTEAFF.

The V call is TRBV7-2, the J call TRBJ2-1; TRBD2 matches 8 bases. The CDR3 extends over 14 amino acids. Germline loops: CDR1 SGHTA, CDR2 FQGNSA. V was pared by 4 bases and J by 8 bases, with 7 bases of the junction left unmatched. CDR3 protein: CASSSRTSIDEQFF. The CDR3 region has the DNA TGTGCCAGCAGCTCTCGGACTAGCATCGATGAGCAGTTCTTC.

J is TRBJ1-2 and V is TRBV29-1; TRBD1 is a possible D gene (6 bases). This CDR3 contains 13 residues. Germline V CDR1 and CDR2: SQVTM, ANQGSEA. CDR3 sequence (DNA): TGCACCTGTAGGGGGGCAGGGGCAAATGGCTACACCTTC. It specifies CTCRGAGANGYTF.

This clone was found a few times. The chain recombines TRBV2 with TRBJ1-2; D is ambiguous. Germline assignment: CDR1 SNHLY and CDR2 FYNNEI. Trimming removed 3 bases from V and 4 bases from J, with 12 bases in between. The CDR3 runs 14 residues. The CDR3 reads CASSERIIGYGYTF. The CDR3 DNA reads TGTGCCAGCAGTGAGCGGATCATTGGCTATGGCTACACCTTC.